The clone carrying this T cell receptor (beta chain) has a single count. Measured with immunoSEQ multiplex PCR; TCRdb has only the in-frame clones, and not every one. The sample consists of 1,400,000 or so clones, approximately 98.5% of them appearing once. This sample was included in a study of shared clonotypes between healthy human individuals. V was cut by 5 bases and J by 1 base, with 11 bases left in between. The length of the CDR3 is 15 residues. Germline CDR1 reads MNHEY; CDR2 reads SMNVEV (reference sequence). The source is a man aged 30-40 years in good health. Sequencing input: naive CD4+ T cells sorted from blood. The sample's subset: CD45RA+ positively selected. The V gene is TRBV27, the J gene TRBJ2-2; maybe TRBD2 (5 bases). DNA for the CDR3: TGTGCCAGCAGTGCGGACTGGGTGAACACCGGGGAGCTGTTTTTT. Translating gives CASSADWVNTGELFF.